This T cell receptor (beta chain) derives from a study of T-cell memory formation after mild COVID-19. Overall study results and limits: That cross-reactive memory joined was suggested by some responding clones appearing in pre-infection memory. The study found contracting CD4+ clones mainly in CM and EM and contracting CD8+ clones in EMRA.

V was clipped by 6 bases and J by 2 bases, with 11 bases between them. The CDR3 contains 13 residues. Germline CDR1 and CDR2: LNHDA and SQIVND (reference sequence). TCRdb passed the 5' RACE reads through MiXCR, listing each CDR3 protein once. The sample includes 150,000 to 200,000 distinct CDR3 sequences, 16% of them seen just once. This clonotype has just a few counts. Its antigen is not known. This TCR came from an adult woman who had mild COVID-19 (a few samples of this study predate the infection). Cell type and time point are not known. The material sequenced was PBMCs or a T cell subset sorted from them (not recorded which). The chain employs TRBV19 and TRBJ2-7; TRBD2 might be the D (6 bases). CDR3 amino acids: CASRQGGTYEQYF. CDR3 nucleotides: TGTGCCAGTAGGCAGGGCGGGACCTACGAGCAGTACTTC.